This T cell receptor beta chain comes out of a study of cytomegalovirus exposure and HLA in healthy donors. This CDR3 contains 12 residues. Germline CDR1 reads MDHEN; CDR2 reads SYDVKM. PCR employed 60 Vbeta and 13 Jbeta primers. The table came from immunoSEQ multiplex PCR; TCRdb's copy has only in-frame clones and leaves some out. Of around 190,000 clones in the sample, 79% were seen once. As regards this clone: The junction shows a germline mismatch at one end, possibly a read error.

This sequence was found in a woman in her forties or fifties in good health and CMV-seronegative. Source material: PBMCs. The chain employs TRBV28 and TRBJ2-5; maybe TRBD1 (6 bases). CDR3 amino acids: CASSQSQGTPYF. The DNA for the CDR3 is TGTGCCAGCAGTCAAAGCCAGGGGACCCCGTACTTC.